The 32 T cell receptor beta chains listed next were all sequenced from one sample in a study of CD8 T cells in Susac syndrome. Reverse transcription used roughly 0.5 to 1 ug RNA and random hexamers. TCRdb fed the immunoSEQ multiplex PCR reads into MiXCR, producing one record per CDR3 protein. The data hold some 180,000 distinct CDR3 sequences, with about 93% observed a single time. The sample taken for sequencing was CD4+ T cells from PBMCs. These TCRs come from a human donor with Susac syndrome.

The chain recombines TRBV9 with TRBJ2-2, with TRBD2 identical over 11 bases. Germline trimming cut 0 bases from V and 4 bases from J; bases unmatched to any gene: 5. Germline V CDR1 and CDR2: SGDLS, YYNGEE. The CDR3 covers 17 residues. The CDR3 bases are TGTGCCAGCAGCGTAGGTAGCGGGGGGGACTTCACCGGGGAGCTGTTTTTT. Amino acid sequence: CASSVGSGGDFTGELFF. The entire variable domain, with the rest obtained from reference TRBV9 and TRBJ2-2, is as follows: DSGVTQTPKHLITATGQRVTLRCSPRSGDLSVYWYQQSLDQGLQFLIQYYNGEERAKGNILERFSAQQFPDLHSELNLSSLELGDSALYFCASSVGSGGDFTGELFFGEGSRLTVL.

The J gene is TRBJ2-7, the V gene TRBV30; 13 bases map to TRBD2. The CDR3 is 13 residues long. The junction had 1 base not matched to a gene; V was cut back by 3 bases and J by 5 bases. Germline CDR1 GTSNPN, CDR2 SVGIG (reference sequence). The CDR3 bases are TGTGCCTGGAGACTAGCGGGAGGGGACGAGCAGTACTTC. This gives the protein CAWRLAGGDEQYF.

This sequence joins TRBV29-1 and TRBJ2-2; 8 nucleotides align to TRBD2. This CDR3 contains 14 residues. V dropped 6 bases and J dropped 4; count of bases not matched to a gene: 7. Germline CDR1 is SQVTM and CDR2 is ANQGSEA. The CDR3 coding sequence is TGCAGCGTGCCAGCGGGGGTGGTCACCGGGGAGCTGTTTTTT. This gives the protein CSVPAGVVTGELFF.

This clonotype was detected once. The CDR3 DNA reads TGTGCCAGCAGTTTACAGGGCAGTGAAGCTTTCTTT. Residues: CASSLQGSEAFF. V and J are TRBV12-3 or TRBV12-4 and TRBJ1-1; a possible D gene is TRBD1 (5 bases). This CDR3 comprises 12 residues. V dropped 2 bases and J dropped 7 bases, with 8 bases sitting between them.

The chain couples TRBV4-3 to TRBJ1-2, with a weak D call TRBD1 (6 bases). The germline CDR1 and CDR2 sequences are LGHNA and YSLEER. Trimming left V 0 bases short and J 4 bases short, with 12 bases between. The CDR3 contains 15 residues. CDR3 DNA: TGCGCCAGCAGCCAAGACAGGGGCGCCTTCTATGGCTACACCTTC. This translates into CASSQDRGAFYGYTF.

This clonotype was found a few times. This chain uses TRBV12-3 or TRBV12-4 with TRBJ1-2, with D perhaps TRBD1 (6 bases). V lost 3 bases to trimming and J lost 0 bases, with 8 bases between them. The length of the CDR3 is 14 residues. The CDR3 is CASSLDRTNYGYTF. CDR3 DNA: TGTGCCAGCAGTTTGGACAGAACTAACTATGGCTACACCTTC.

In this sample, this clonotype turned up once. The chain couples TRBV7-2 to TRBJ1-2; TRBD1 is a possible D gene (6 bases). The V and J ends lost 5 bases and 1 base respectively, with 14 bases between them. Germline-derived CDR1 and CDR2 are SGHTA and FQGNSA. There are 15 residues in the CDR3. This chain's CDR3 is CASSPGQGLNYGYTF. The CDR3 bases are TGTGCCAGCAGCCCAGGGCAGGGGCTTAACTATGGCTACACCTTC. Using reference TRBV7-2 and TRBJ1-2 for the parts outside the CDR3, the full variable domain is GAGVSQSPSNKVTEKGKDVELRCDPISGHTALYWYRQSLGQGLEFLIYFQGNSAPDKSGLPSDRFSAERTGGSVSTLTIQRTQQEDSAVYLCASSPGQGLNYGYTFGSGTRLTVV.

The genes are TRBV7-2 and TRBJ1-1; D gene ambiguous. This CDR3 spans 14 amino acids. V shed 6 bases and J shed 0 bases, with 11 bases lying between them. Germline CDR1 and CDR2: SGHTA and FQGNSA. In nucleotides, the CDR3 is TGTGCCAGCAGTCGTTTGTGGGTGAACACTGAAGCTTTCTTT. Translating gives CASSRLWVNTEAFF.

This chain links TRBV28 with TRBJ2-1; 7 nucleotides match TRBD2. With V trimmed by 5 bases and J by 2 bases, 3 bases remained unmatched. This CDR3 is built from 14 residues. Germline V gene sequence: CDR1 MDHEN, CDR2 SYDVKM. The CDR3: CASSVSGPYNEQFF. The CDR3 DNA reads TGTGCCAGCAGTGTTAGCGGGCCCTACAATGAGCAGTTCTTC.

The J gene is TRBJ2-3, the V gene TRBV11-3; D may correspond to TRBD1 or TRBD2 (5 bases each). The germline CDR1 and CDR2 sequences are SGHNT and YENEEA. CDR3 length: 13 residues. The germline V and J ends were trimmed by 5 bases and 1 base, with 7 bases remaining between them. The CDR3 DNA sequence: TGTGCCAGCAGCCGGGACCGCACAGATACGCAGTATTTT. This sequence encodes CASSRDRTDTQYF.

The gene calls are TRBV6-5 and TRBJ2-3; a possible D gene is TRBD1 (6 bases). Looked up from germline, CDR1 is MNHEY and CDR2 is SVGAGI. The V gene lost 0 bases and the J gene lost 0 bases, with 10 bases spanning the gap. The CDR3 consists of 16 residues. CDR3 loop: CASSYSDSASTDTQYF. The CDR3 DNA reads TGTGCCAGCAGTTACTCGGACAGTGCTAGCACAGATACGCAGTATTTT.

The CDR3 DNA reads TGCAGTGCTAGACCTCGCGGGGCGTACAATGAGCAGTTCTTC. Amino acid sequence: CSARPRGAYNEQFF. The chain is built from TRBV20-1 and TRBJ2-1; possible D gene TRBD2, 6 bases. There are 14 residues in the CDR3. CDR1 is DFQATT and CDR2 is SNEGSKA in the germline V gene (reference sequence). Trimming stripped 2 bases from V and 4 bases from J, with 12 bases between.

This chain links TRBV10-3 with TRBJ2-7; D call uncertain. Trimming left V 0 bases short and J 5 bases short, with 8 bases between. Germline CDR1 reads ENHRY; CDR2 reads SYGVKD. CDR3 size: 13 residues. In DNA, the CDR3 is TGTGCCATCAGTGAGTCAAGGGTTAACGAGCAGTACTTC. Protein sequence: CAISESRVNEQYF.

This clonotype was seen just once. The chain carries TRBV20-1 and TRBJ2-3, with a possible D match to TRBD2 (6 bases). The CDR3 consists of 10 residues. Between the trimmed V and J ends, which lost 6 bases and 8 bases, there was a span of 9 bases. CDR1 and CDR2 from the germline V gene are DFQATT and SNEGSKA (reference sequence). This CDR3 is CSAAEGTQYF. In DNA form, the CDR3 reads TGCAGTGCCGCGGAGGGTACGCAGTATTTT.

The CDR3 spells CASSQGPYGHNEQFF. The CDR3 DNA reads TGCGCCAGCAGCCAAGGGCCGTATGGTCACAATGAGCAGTTCTTC. V and J are TRBV4-3 and TRBJ2-1; D unclear. The CDR3 length is 15 residues. The V gene's germline CDR1 is LGHNA and CDR2 YSLEER. V lost 1 base and J 5 bases, leaving 12 bases between the germline ends.

The chain joins TRBV13 to TRBJ1-6, with 10 positions matching TRBD1. V was clipped by 5 bases and J by 9 bases; unmatched bases: 7. Germline V gene lookup returns CDR1 PRHDT and CDR2 FYEKMQ (reference sequence). The CDR3 is 15 residues long. The CDR3 loop is CASSPRDRGISPLHF. The CDR3 nucleotides are TGTGCCAGCAGCCCCCGGGACAGGGGTATTTCACCCCTCCACTTT.

V usage is TRBV30 and J usage is TRBJ2-2; 10 bases are shared with TRBD2. The V segment lost 2 bases and the J segment 4 bases; nucleotides outside the gene matches: 4. Germline CDR1 reads GTSNPN; CDR2 reads SVGIG (reference sequence). The CDR3 consists of 15 residues. CDR3 protein: CAWSLAGVFTGELFF. CDR3 DNA sequence: TGTGCCTGGAGTCTAGCGGGAGTATTCACCGGGGAGCTGTTTTTT.

This clonotype was seen a single time. V gene TRBV12-3 or TRBV12-4 combines with J gene TRBJ2-4; D remains unclear. The ends were cut back, 1 base at V and 8 bases at J, with 6 bases in the middle. The CDR3 length is 12 residues. In nucleotides, the CDR3 is TGTGCCAGCAGTTTAGAGGTTTACATTCAGTACTTC. Protein product: CASSLEVYIQYF.

The CDR3 DNA follows: TGCGCCACCAGGAGCGGGGGCAGGGGGACCCAGTACTTC. Protein: CATRSGGRGTQYF. V gene TRBV4-1 combines with J gene TRBJ2-5, with TRBD2 identical over 8 bases. The V gene end was trimmed by 10 bases and the J gene end by 7 bases; junction bases not matched to a gene: 11. Germline CDR1 and CDR2: MGHRA and YSYEKL. The CDR3 has 13 amino acids.

The V call is TRBV5-1, the J call TRBJ1-1, with a possible D match to TRBD1 (5 bases). There are 13 residues in the CDR3. V lost 1 base and J 3 bases, leaving 7 bases between the germline ends. Germline-derived CDR1 and CDR2 are SGHRS and YFSETQ. The CDR3 DNA is TGCGCCAGCAGCTTGATGGGGGACACTGAAGCTTTCTTT. Protein sequence: CASSLMGDTEAFF.

This chain uses TRBV9 with TRBJ1-1, with TRBD1 identical over 7 bases. The junction had 3 bases not matched to a gene; V was cut back by 1 base and J by 3 bases. The CDR3 totals 14 residues. In germline, CDR1 is SGDLS, CDR2 YYNGEE. CDR3 nucleotide sequence: TGTGCCAGCAGCGTATTCACAGGGGACACTGAAGCTTTCTTT. It is translated as CASSVFTGDTEAFF.

The V call is TRBV20-1, the J call TRBJ2-5, with no clear D. Germline V CDR1 and CDR2: DFQATT, SNEGSKA (reference sequence). CDR3 length equals 15 residues. Trimming took 2 bases from V and 1 from J, leaving 14 bases between them. This CDR3 is CSARSSSPLQETQYF. The CDR3 bases are TGCAGTGCTAGATCTTCGAGCCCCCTCCAAGAGACCCAGTACTTC.

The genes are TRBV15 and TRBJ1-3, with D possibly matching TRBD1 (5 bases). V was shortened by 11 bases and J by 4 bases, with 15 bases between the two germline ends. The CDR3 is 13 amino acids. Germline V gene data show CDR1 as LNHNV and CDR2 as YYDKDF (reference sequence). CDR3 bases: TGTGCCTCGGACACTCACTTGGGAAACACCATATATTTT. Amino acids: CASDTHLGNTIYF.

The genes are TRBV5-4 and TRBJ2-3; the D is unclear. The V gene lost 5 bases and the J gene lost 3 bases, with 10 bases spanning the gap. There are 13 residues in the CDR3. Germline V CDR1 and CDR2: SGHNT, YYREEE (reference sequence). CDR3 region: CASSLSGTDTQYF. CDR3 sequence (DNA): TGTGCCAGCAGTTTATCCGGGACAGATACGCAGTATTTT.

V and J are TRBV3-1 and TRBJ1-5, with unresolved D. The CDR3 has 15 residues. The V gene's germline CDR1 is LGHDT and CDR2 YNNKEL (reference sequence). Trimming pared 0 bases from V and 1 base from J, leaving 7 bases between. CDR3 bases: TGTGCCAGCAGCCAAGATGCGAGGAGCAATCAGCCCCAGCATTTT. Translating gives CASSQDARSNQPQHF.

The chain employs TRBV5-1 and TRBJ1-2; 9 bases line up with TRBD1. J gave up 5 bases and V 3 bases, and 5 bases lay outside the gene matches. Germline assignment: CDR1 SGHRS and CDR2 YFSETQ. The length of the CDR3 is 14 residues. In DNA, the CDR3 is TGCGCCAGCAGCTGGACAGGGGCAAATTATGGCTACACCTTC. Translating gives CASSWTGANYGYTF.

This chain connects TRBV29-1 to TRBJ2-1; D remains unclear. Between the trimmed V and J ends, which lost 1 base and 0 bases, there was a span of 7 bases. This CDR3 has 14 amino acids. Germline V lookup: CDR1 SQVTM, CDR2 ANQGSEA. CDR3: CSVEVLRSYNEQFF. CDR3 sequence (DNA): TGCAGCGTTGAAGTTTTACGCTCCTACAATGAGCAGTTCTTC.

The chain combines TRBV7-9 with TRBJ2-1, with TRBD1 identical over 7 bases. Germline V gives CDR1 SEHNR, CDR2 FQNEAQ (reference sequence). The CDR3 sequence is 15 residues long. With V trimmed by 5 bases and J by 5 bases, 9 bases remained unmatched. CDR3 bases: TGTGCCAGCAGCGTACGGGACAGTCCAAACAATGAGCAGTTCTTC. Amino acids: CASSVRDSPNNEQFF.

This chain connects TRBV30 to TRBJ1-2, with a possible D match to TRBD1 (5 bases). V gave up 0 bases and J gave up 1 base, with 9 bases separating them. The CDR3 has 14 residues. From germline, CDR1 is GTSNPN and CDR2 SVGIG (reference sequence). CDR3: CAWSVLGVNYGYTF. The CDR3 region has the DNA TGTGCCTGGAGTGTACTGGGGGTTAACTATGGCTACACCTTC.

The chain combines TRBV6-2 or TRBV6-3 with TRBJ2-1; D not resolved. The CDR3 is 12 residues long. V was shortened by 5 bases and J by 9 bases, with 11 bases between the two germline ends. Germline CDR1 MNHEY, CDR2 SVGEGT. This chain's CDR3 is CASSNYYSEQFF. CDR3 sequence (DNA): TGTGCCAGCAGTAATTACTACTCTGAGCAGTTCTTC.

The V and J genes are TRBV7-9 and TRBJ2-5; D perhaps matches TRBD2 (6 bases). Looked up from germline, CDR1 is SEHNR and CDR2 is FQNEAQ (reference sequence). Trimming removed 5 bases from V and 0 bases from J, with 13 bases in between. The CDR3 extends over 15 amino acids. CDR3 bases: TGTGCCAGCAGCACCCGGGGGATTAACCAAGAGACCCAGTACTTC. It encodes CASSTRGINQETQYF.

The genes are TRBV7-2 and TRBJ2-7; possible D gene TRBD1, 6 bases. V lost 2 bases and J lost 5, with 10 bases in between. The CDR3 loop spans 13 amino acids. In germline, CDR1 is SGHTA, CDR2 FQGNSA. The CDR3 is CASSLISGDEQYF. As DNA, the CDR3 is TGTGCCAGCAGCTTAATATCAGGGGACGAGCAGTACTTC.